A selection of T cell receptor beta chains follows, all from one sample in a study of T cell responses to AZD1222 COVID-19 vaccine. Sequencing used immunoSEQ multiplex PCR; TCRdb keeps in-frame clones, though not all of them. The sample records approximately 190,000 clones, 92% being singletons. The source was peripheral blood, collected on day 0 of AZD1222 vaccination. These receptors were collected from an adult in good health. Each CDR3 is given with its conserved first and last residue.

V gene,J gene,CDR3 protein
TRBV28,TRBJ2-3,CASSNPGGAQYF
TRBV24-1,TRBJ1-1,CATSESGGLNTEAFF
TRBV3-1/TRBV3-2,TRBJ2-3,CASSPRGGHTDTQYF
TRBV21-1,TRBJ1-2,CASINGRTGDGYTF
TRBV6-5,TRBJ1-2,CASTQGDRVGYTF
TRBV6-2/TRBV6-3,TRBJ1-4,CASSYGGLDEKLFF
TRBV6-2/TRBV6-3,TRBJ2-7,CASSYASGVGSYEQYF
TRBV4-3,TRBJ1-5,CASSLSGTGDQPQHF
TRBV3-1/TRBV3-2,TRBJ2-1,CASTHREGNEQFF
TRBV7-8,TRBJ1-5,CASSLYKAGLNQPQHF
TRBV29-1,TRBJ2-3,CSVALGADTQYF
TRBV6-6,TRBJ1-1,CASSRGTNTEAFF
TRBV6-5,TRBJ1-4,CASSDVGTNEKLFF
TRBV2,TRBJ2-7,CASSGNSYEQYF
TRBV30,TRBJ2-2,CAWTRENTGELFF
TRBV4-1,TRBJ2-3,CASSPNPPPDTQYF
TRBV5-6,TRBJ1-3,CASSFGSSGNTIYF
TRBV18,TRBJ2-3,CASSPRGGTDTQYF
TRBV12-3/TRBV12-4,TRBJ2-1,CASSYDRGPFF
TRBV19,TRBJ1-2,CASRTGQPWGYGYTF
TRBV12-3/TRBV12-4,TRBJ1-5,CASMSRGDQPQHF
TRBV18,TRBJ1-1,CASSPSPGGGQNTEAFF
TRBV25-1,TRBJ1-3,CASSEGGGNTIYF
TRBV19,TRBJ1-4,CASSRNPNEKLFF
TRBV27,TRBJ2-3,CASSLSEGTRRTQYF
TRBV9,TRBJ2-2,CASSVERMNTGELFF
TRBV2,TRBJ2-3,CASSERGQDTQYF
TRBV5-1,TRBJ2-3,CASSPWGAGGLTDTQYF
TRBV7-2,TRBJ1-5,CASSLVDRGDQPQHF
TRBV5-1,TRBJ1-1,CASSLGTGTEAFF
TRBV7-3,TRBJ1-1,CASSLGSVNTEAFF
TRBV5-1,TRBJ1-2,CASSLDGTAAYGYTF
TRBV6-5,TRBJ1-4,CASSRTGVNEKLFF
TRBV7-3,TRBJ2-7,CASSLTGGDVVEQYF